This entry lists 11 T cell receptor beta chains sequenced from one sample in a study of pediatric ulcerative colitis. One to two pinch biopsies were taken from the rectum during colonoscopy. Using immunoSEQ multiplex PCR, the repertoire was profiled, and TCRdb retains in-frame clones only, with some absent. The sample has more than 15,000 clones; about 76% are singletons. The material sequenced was gut tissue. These receptors came from a girl aged 10 to 17 with moderate ulcerative colitis.

This rearrangement joins TRBV28 to TRBJ1-2; 8 bases are a match to TRBD1. In germline, CDR1 is MDHEN, CDR2 SYDVKM. CDR3 size: 14 residues. The junction had 11 bases not matched to a gene; V was cut back by 6 bases and J by 8 bases. CDR3 DNA sequence: TGTGCCAGCAGACAGGGGGGCGATGTACACGGCTACACCTTC. Translation gives CASRQGGDVHGYTF.

This clone was seen more than once but under ten times. The CDR3 nucleotides read TGTGCCAGCTCACCATCGGGACAGTACTATGGCTACACCTTC. Its protein product is CASSPSGQYYGYTF. The genes are TRBV18 and TRBJ1-2; 7 bases fit TRBD1. Losses at the gene ends were 2 bases for V and 3 bases for J; bases not matched to a gene: 3. This CDR3 comprises 14 residues. Germline lookup yields CDR1 KGHSH and CDR2 LQKENI.

In its sample, this clone was seen a few times. V is TRBV5-1 and J is TRBJ1-3; 8 positions match TRBD1. With 4 bases clipped from V and 0 bases from J, the junction kept 9 bases outside the gene matches. This CDR3 is built from 17 residues. The germline V gene encodes CDR1 SGHRS and CDR2 YFSETQ. The CDR3 is CASSTGQGDASGNTIYF. CDR3 sequence (DNA): TGCGCCAGCAGCACTGGACAGGGAGACGCCTCTGGAAACACCATATATTTT.

The genes are TRBV27 and TRBJ2-3; 8 nucleotides line up with TRBD2. Unmatched junction bases numbered 14, after V lost 0 bases and J lost 0 bases. CDR1 and CDR2 from the germline V gene are MNHEY and SMNVEV (reference sequence). The CDR3 contains 20 residues. The CDR3 here is CASSLSGTRNPRTSTDTQYF. The CDR3 DNA follows: TGTGCCAGCAGTTTATCGGGGACTAGGAATCCCAGGACTAGCACAGATACGCAGTATTTT.

The V and J genes are TRBV30 and TRBJ2-1; 9 bases align to TRBD1. Germline V CDR1 and CDR2: GTSNPN, SVGIG (reference sequence). The CDR3 consists of 16 residues. V dropped 2 bases and J dropped 7; count of bases not matched to a gene: 12. CDR3 DNA sequence: TGTGCCTGGAGTAAGGGACAGGGAAGGGGCCAGAATGAGCAGTTCTTC. As protein: CAWSKGQGRGQNEQFF.

V and J are TRBV11-2 and TRBJ2-3, with 11 bases matching TRBD1. The CDR3 is 17 amino acids. With 1 base clipped from V and 4 bases from J, the junction kept 7 bases outside the gene matches. CDR1 and CDR2 (germline): SGHAT, FQNNGV. CDR3: CASSLAHPGQGADTQYF. CDR3 in DNA: TGTGCCAGCAGCTTAGCACATCCGGGACAGGGGGCAGATACGCAGTATTTT.

This clone was detected only a few times. CDR3 amino acids: CASSKARSYEQYF. The CDR3 nucleotides are TGTGCCAGCAGCAAAGCGCGTAGCTACGAGCAGTACTTC. The J gene is TRBJ2-7, the V gene TRBV21-1; TRBD2 is taken as the D call from the table, unchecked against the DNA. TRBV21-1 is assigned pseudogene status. The CDR3 consists of 13 residues.

The rearrangement uses TRBV6-1 and TRBJ2-7; 9 nucleotides match TRBD1. The CDR3 loop spans 13 amino acids. With V trimmed by 6 bases and J by 4 bases, 4 bases remained unmatched. The germline gives CDR1 MNHNS, CDR2 SASEGT. DNA of the CDR3: TGTGCCAGCAGCACAGGGGGCGGGTACGAGCAGTACTTC. It translates to CASSTGGGYEQYF.

The chain joins TRBV29-1 to TRBJ2-1, with unresolved D. CDR1 SQVTM and CDR2 ANQGSEA come from the germline V gene. V lost 4 bases, J lost 10 bases, and 17 bases lay in between. This CDR3 is built from 13 residues. The CDR3 loop is CSVVHSTTEEQFF. The CDR3, as DNA: TGCAGCGTTGTTCACAGTACTACGGAGGAGCAGTTCTTC.

This clone was seen a few times. Additional DNA sequences in this sample encode the identical CDR3. J is TRBJ2-3 and V is TRBV18; 7 bases line up with TRBD1. Losses at the gene ends were 6 bases for V and 0 bases for J; bases not matched to a gene: 6. The CDR3 length is 15 residues. Germline V gives CDR1 KGHSH, CDR2 LQKENI. CDR3 region: CASSPRQGSTDTQYF. The CDR3 DNA is TGTGCCAGCTCTCCCCGACAGGGAAGCACAGATACGCAGTATTTT. Using reference TRBV18 and TRBJ2-3 for the parts outside the CDR3, the full variable domain is NAGVMQNPRHLVRRRGQEARLRCSPMKGHSHVYWYRQLPEEGLKFMVYLQKENIIDESGMPKERFSAEFPKEGPSILRIQQVVRGDSAAYFCASSPRQGSTDTQYFGPGTRLTVL.

The CDR3 loop reads CASRGPAATRDTQYF. As DNA, the CDR3 is TGTGCCAGCAGAGGACCCGCTGCCACTAGAGATACGCAGTATTTT. The chain links TRBV2 to TRBJ2-3, with a weak D call TRBD2 (5 bases). Germline V gene lookup returns CDR1 SNHLY and CDR2 FYNNEI. The V end was cut by 6 bases, the J end by 5 bases, with 18 bases between. The CDR3 is 15 residues long.